This T cell receptor (beta chain) is from a study of blood T cell repertoires in COVID-19. In the original workflow: Reference gene primer amplification in the assay estimated nucleated cell counts. Sequencing was performed with immunoSEQ multiplex PCR; in TCRdb, only in-frame clones are kept and a portion is missing. The V and J calls and the clone size are those of that table, but D and trimming were determined from the DNA. This sample has 100,000 to 120,000 clones, with about nine tenths found just once. Unmatched junction bases numbered 6, after V lost 4 bases and J lost 7 bases. The germline V gene encodes CDR1 SGHRS and CDR2 YFSETQ. The CDR3 sequence is 15 residues long.

The sequence was collected from a woman aged 45 to 65 with acute or convalescent COVID-19. Source material: peripheral blood. The chain recombines TRBV5-1 with TRBJ1-4; 11 bases agree with TRBD1. CDR3 bases: TGCGCCAGCAGCCCGGCCGGGACAGGGGGTGAAAAACTGTTTTTT. Translating it yields CASSPAGTGGEKLFF.